This T cell receptor beta chain stems from a study of shared clonotypes between healthy human individuals. Only in-frame clones appear in the TCRdb table, and some are missing; sequencing was by immunoSEQ multiplex PCR. The data contain about 2,200,000 clones, approximately 94% of them seen just once; the ten biggest clones take up over 1.5%. J lost 5 bases, V lost 4 bases, and 8 bases had no gene match. Germline V lookup: CDR1 SGHRS, CDR2 YFSETQ. The CDR3 has 15 residues. The naive CD8 population came from CD45RO-negative cells selected for CCR7, without terminally differentiated effector memory CD45RA+ cells.

The chain is built from TRBV5-1 and TRBJ2-4; the match to TRBD1 covers 8 bases. This TCR was sampled from a man between 18 and 29 years old in good health. Some clones in this sample may be carry-over from other donors' samples. Sequencing was done on a sample of naive CD8+ T cells from PBMCs. CDR3 in DNA: TGCGCCAGCAGCCCTGGACAGGGTGCCCAAAACATTCAGTACTTC. Amino acid sequence: CASSPGQGAQNIQYF. The full variable domain, rest sourced from reference TRBV5-1 and TRBJ2-4, is KAGVTQTPRYLIKTRGQQVTLSCSPISGHRSVSWYQQTPGQGLQFLFEYFSETQRNKGNFPGRFSGRQFSNSRSEMNVSTLELGDSALYLCASSPGQGAQNIQYFGAGTRLSVL.